Reported below is one T cell receptor (beta chain). The protocol was immunoSEQ multiplex PCR, while the TCRdb copy is restricted to in-frame clones and leaves out a portion. The sample has some 56,000 clones; about 88% are singletons. This record comes from a study of blood T cell repertoires in COVID-19. Sample: peripheral blood. This clonotype was sampled from a woman aged 60-75 years with COVID-19, enrolled during active disease.

CDR3 residues: CASSTRTGKAGELFF. Written as DNA, the CDR3 is TGTGCCAGCAGTACCCGGACAGGGAAAGCCGGGGAGCTGTTTTTT. The chain uses TRBV6-5 and TRBJ2-2, with 8 bases lining up with TRBD1. CDR3 size: 15 residues. Germline-derived CDR1 and CDR2 are MNHEY and SVGAGI. The V and J ends lost 5 bases and 6 bases, in that order; junction bases with no gene match: 8.